Listed below are T cell receptor beta chains from one sample, sequenced in a study of Ad26.COV2.S vaccination and SARS-CoV-2 variants. TCRdb keeps only in-frame clones here, not all; method: immunoSEQ multiplex PCR. The sample has about 330,000 clones; approximately 87% are singletons. The source was peripheral blood, collected in a trial of Ad26.COV2.S vaccine versus placebo. Source of these receptors: a person aged 18-65 years who received the Ad26.COV2.S COVID-19 vaccine or a placebo. CDR3s leave out the opening cysteine and the closing phenylalanine or tryptophan.

v_gene: TRBV18
CDR3aa: ASSPDRGDTEAF

v_gene: TRBV12-5
CDR3aa: ASGLDPLAGDTQY

v_gene: TRBV28
CDR3aa: ASTSGGKGDTEAF

v_gene: TRBV4-1
CDR3aa: ASSQVQRGSTDTQY

v_gene: TRBV4-1
CDR3aa: ASSQNRGLNAEAF

v_gene: TRBV6-2/TRBV6-3
CDR3aa: ASSYSKGEWSYGYT

v_gene: TRBV6-2/TRBV6-3
CDR3aa: ASSPGGSANEQF

v_gene: TRBV7-9
CDR3aa: ASSLGRQGGANVLT

v_gene: TRBV10-3
CDR3aa: AIAVGTDTQY

v_gene: TRBV28
CDR3aa: ASSLGRQGANQPQH

v_gene: TRBV18
CDR3aa: ASSPGLWVERDGYT

v_gene: TRBV5-1
CDR3aa: ASSLTTDPNYGYT

v_gene: TRBV29-1
CDR3aa: SVIPRDSGGELF

v_gene: TRBV25-1
CDR3aa: ASSELIGGLNTEAF

v_gene: TRBV2
CDR3aa: ASSGGTVSRDYGYT

v_gene: TRBV25-1
CDR3aa: ASSGAQMNTEAF

v_gene: TRBV6-5
CDR3aa: ASSYSAGTIDSPLH

v_gene: TRBV7-6
CDR3aa: ASSLAPQRPGGEKLF

v_gene: TRBV24-1
CDR3aa: ATSDRDREYGYT

v_gene: TRBV6-5
CDR3aa: ASSQDGGGTEAF

v_gene: TRBV7-9
CDR3aa: ASATGAETQY

v_gene: TRBV7-3
CDR3aa: ASSLSPGTQYNEQF

v_gene: TRBV2
CDR3aa: ASSTWQSYGYT

v_gene: TRBV28
CDR3aa: ASSFGRGYGYT

v_gene: TRBV18
CDR3aa: ASSPFRTEPFEAF

v_gene: TRBV6-2/TRBV6-3
CDR3aa: ASSSPVAGGYEQY

v_gene: TRBV7-6
CDR3aa: ASGQGGTNVLT

v_gene: TRBV7-2
CDR3aa: ASSSPGQAYNEQF

v_gene: TRBV28
CDR3aa: ASSLWIQGNTGELF

v_gene: TRBV4-3
CDR3aa: ASSQWDRLANYGYT

v_gene: TRBV5-4
CDR3aa: ASSLPGANTEAF

v_gene: TRBV11-2
CDR3aa: ASSLELRDTPFGEAF

v_gene: TRBV27
CDR3aa: ASVSPGFSAF

v_gene: TRBV4-1
CDR3aa: ASSPSTGGPYNEQF

v_gene: TRBV30
CDR3aa: ADILVGAEAF

v_gene: TRBV6-5
CDR3aa: ASSYFTGGLNTEAF

v_gene: TRBV5-1
CDR3aa: ASSLGDRRETQY

v_gene: TRBV4-1
CDR3aa: ASSQTDRGYYGYT

v_gene: TRBV11-3
CDR3aa: ASSSSRDYLYTDTQY

v_gene: TRBV7-9
CDR3aa: ASRPIGGGTEAF

v_gene: TRBV18
CDR3aa: ASLPPGGVSSGNTIY

v_gene: TRBV6-2/TRBV6-3
CDR3aa: ASSPPQLAGVVQETQY

v_gene: TRBV10-3
CDR3aa: AIREVLNTGELF